This T cell receptor beta chain was sequenced in a study of cytomegalovirus exposure and HLA in healthy donors. The study's findings and limits: The analysis excluded some indistinguishable V segments, including TRBV6-2 and TRBV6-3. Sequencing depth across donors, presence/absence analyses assumed, was roughly uniform. HLA alleles showed associations with some 17,000 TCR beta sequences in a later analysis, at a 0.05 false discovery rate.

It was with 60 Vbeta and 13 Jbeta primers that the PCR ran. The protocol was immunoSEQ multiplex PCR, while the TCRdb copy is restricted to in-frame clones and leaves out a portion. The sample has roughly 150,000 clones, around 82% seen once. Donors likely had unrecorded immune exposures despite being nominally healthy when sampled. This CDR3 is 14 amino acids long. The germline V gene has CDR1 MNHEY and CDR2 SVGAGI. V lost 6 bases and J lost 3, with 13 bases in between. As to this clone: What it recognizes is unknown.

The source is a woman aged 40 to 55 in good health and CMV-seropositive. The rearrangement links TRBV6-5 to TRBJ2-3; possibly TRBD1 for D (5 bases). Sequenced material: PBMCs. This chain's CDR3 is CASSSVQGTDTQYF. As DNA, the CDR3 is TGTGCCAGCAGCTCGGTCCAGGGTACAGATACGCAGTATTTT.